The 28 T cell receptor beta chains given below trace back to one sample, sequenced in a study of blood T cell repertoires in COVID-19. The method was immunoSEQ multiplex PCR; TCRdb's version includes in-frame clones alone and lacks a portion of them. The table lists more than 300,000 clones, 65% to 90% of them singletons. The material sequenced was PBMCs or T cells enriched from blood (not recorded which). The receptors originated from a woman between 18 and 30 years old who had recovered from COVID-19.

This chain uses TRBV5-6 with TRBJ2-3; D may be TRBD2 (6 bases). This CDR3 is 15 amino acids long. With 2 bases removed from V and 1 base from J, the gap between germline ends came to 11 bases. The germline V gene encodes CDR1 SGHDT and CDR2 YYEEEE. The CDR3 spells CASSLGTEGTDTQYF. CDR3 DNA: TGTGCCAGCAGCTTAGGGACTGAGGGCACAGATACGCAGTATTTT.

The V and J genes are TRBV5-5 and TRBJ2-2, with D tentatively TRBD1 (5 bases). Germline assignment: CDR1 SGHKS and CDR2 YYEKEE (reference sequence). Trimming took 1 base from V and 7 from J, leaving 11 bases between them. The CDR3 covers 14 residues. CDR3 nucleotide sequence: TGTGCCAGCAGCTTGAGGGGTCTCGTCGGGGAGCTGTTTTTT. Translating gives CASSLRGLVGELFF.

V usage is TRBV2 and J usage is TRBJ2-3; 8 nucleotides match TRBD2. Germline V lookup: CDR1 SNHLY, CDR2 FYNNEI. Germline trimming cut 7 bases from V and 1 base from J; bases unmatched to any gene: 4. CDR3 length: 14 amino acids. CDR3 residues: CASTPGGRTDTQYF. The CDR3 DNA sequence: TGTGCCAGCACCCCGGGGGGGCGCACAGATACGCAGTATTTT.

J is TRBJ2-3 and V is TRBV5-1, with 10 bases fitting TRBD1. The CDR3 extends over 14 amino acids. Trimming took 4 bases from V and 5 from J; bases not matched to a gene: 4. Per the germline V gene, CDR1 is SGHRS and CDR2 is YFSETQ. CDR3 bases: TGCGCCAGCAGCAAGGGACAGGGGTTAGATACGCAGTATTTT. Its translation: CASSKGQGLDTQYF.

V gene TRBV24-1 combines with J gene TRBJ2-1; 8 bases are a match to TRBD1. Per the germline V gene, CDR1 is KGHDR and CDR2 is SFDVKD. V was pared by 10 bases and J by 10 bases, with 23 bases of the junction left unmatched. CDR3 length: 17 amino acids. The CDR3 DNA follows: TGTGCCACGAGTACCCATATCGGACAGGGTACGACAGGGGAGCAGTTCTTC. Protein: CATSTHIGQGTTGEQFF.

This rearrangement joins TRBV28 to TRBJ1-6; D is possibly TRBD1 (5 bases). The germline V gene encodes CDR1 MDHEN and CDR2 SYDVKM. This CDR3 comprises 13 residues. V was clipped by 6 bases and J by 11 bases, with 14 bases between them. This chain's CDR3 is CASRLTAGTPLHF. CDR3 bases: TGTGCCAGCAGATTGACAGCGGGGACACCCCTCCACTTT.

The chain couples TRBV5-6 to TRBJ1-1, with D possibly being TRBD1 (6 bases). CDR3 length: 15 residues. V shed 5 bases and J shed 3 bases, with 17 bases lying between them. CDR1 is SGHDT and CDR2 is YYEEEE in the germline V gene. CDR3 region: CASSSWGHPYTEAFF. In DNA form, the CDR3 reads TGTGCCAGCAGTTCCTGGGGGCACCCCTACACTGAAGCTTTCTTT. The whole variable domain, filled in from reference TRBV5-6 and TRBJ1-1, reads DAGVTQSPTHLIKTRGQQVTLRCSPKSGHDTVSWYQQALGQGPQFIFQYYEEEERQRGNFPDRFSGHQFPNYSSELNVNALLLGDSALYLCASSSWGHPYTEAFFGQGTRLTVV.

The chain uses TRBV25-1 and TRBJ1-2; D is possibly TRBD1 (5 bases). The V gene's germline CDR1 is MGHDK and CDR2 SYGVNS. Trimming removed 5 bases from V and 8 bases from J, with 15 bases in between. The CDR3 contains 13 residues. In nucleotides, the CDR3 is TGTGCCAGCAGTAAGGGGCCCGGTCAGGGCTACACCTTC. This encodes CASSKGPGQGYTF.

The chain has TRBV25-1 and TRBJ2-5; D possibly corresponds to TRBD1 (6 bases). This CDR3 has 13 residues. Germline V gives CDR1 MGHDK, CDR2 SYGVNS. The ends were cut back, 4 bases at V and 4 bases at J, with 10 bases in the middle. CDR3 bases: TGTGCCAGCAGTGGAACAGGGTTAGAGACCCAGTACTTC. It specifies CASSGTGLETQYF.

The gene calls are TRBV5-4 and TRBJ2-7, with 11 bases fitting TRBD1. Germline loops: CDR1 SGHNT, CDR2 YYREEE (reference sequence). With V trimmed by 1 base and J by 3 bases, 6 bases remained unmatched. The CDR3 totals 16 residues. CDR3 loop: CASSLRGTGGNYEQYF. The DNA of the CDR3 is TGTGCCAGCAGCTTGCGAGGGACAGGGGGAAACTACGAGCAGTACTTC.

The chain employs TRBV28 and TRBJ1-1, with 9 bases identical to TRBD1. The CDR3 covers 12 residues. Germline trimming cut 6 bases from V and 11 bases from J; bases unmatched to any gene: 7. Per germline, CDR1 MDHEN and CDR2 SYDVKM. CDR3 loop: CASRLTGGWAFF. CDR3 DNA: TGTGCCAGCAGGCTTACAGGGGGCTGGGCTTTCTTT.

This clone showed up just a few times. This rearrangement joins TRBV5-1 to TRBJ2-1; 9 bases map to TRBD1. The V gene end was trimmed by 2 bases and the J gene end by 7 bases; junction bases not matched to a gene: 4. This CDR3 spans 14 amino acids. Germline V gene sequence: CDR1 SGHRS, CDR2 YFSETQ. The CDR3: CASSLTGGLNEQFF. CDR3 sequence (DNA): TGCGCCAGCAGCTTAACAGGGGGCTTGAATGAGCAGTTCTTC. The entire variable domain, with the rest obtained from reference TRBV5-1 and TRBJ2-1, is as follows: KAGVTQTPRYLIKTRGQQVTLSCSPISGHRSVSWYQQTPGQGLQFLFEYFSETQRNKGNFPGRFSGRQFSNSRSEMNVSTLELGDSALYLCASSLTGGLNEQFFGPGTRLTVL.

This clone occurred a few times. The CDR3 loop reads CASRSTGLSSYNSPLHF. CDR3 bases: TGTGCCAGCAGATCGACAGGGTTGAGCTCCTATAATTCACCCCTCCACTTT. The V gene is TRBV28, the J gene TRBJ1-6, with 7 bases lining up with TRBD1. Germline CDR1 is MDHEN and CDR2 is SYDVKM. This CDR3 is built from 17 residues. V lost 6 bases to trimming and J lost 0 bases; unmatched junction nucleotides: 8.

V is TRBV29-1 and J is TRBJ2-3, with D hard to call. Germline lookup yields CDR1 SQVTM and CDR2 ANQGSEA. Trimming removed 4 bases from V and 6 bases from J, with 11 bases in between. This CDR3 spans 12 amino acids. CDR3 loop: CSVVWPTDTQYF. The CDR3 coding sequence is TGCAGCGTTGTATGGCCCACCGATACGCAGTATTTT.

This chain joins TRBV3-1 (or the pseudogene TRBV3-2) and TRBJ2-7; 7 positions match TRBD2. V shed 0 bases, J shed 0 bases, and the junction held 8 bases outside the gene matches. Germline lookup yields CDR1 LGHDT and CDR2 YNNKEL (reference sequence). This CDR3 region has 17 residues. The DNA for the CDR3 is TGTGCCAGCAGCCAAGAGAGGGAAGCGGGGAGCTCCTACGAGCAGTACTTC. This gives the protein CASSQEREAGSSYEQYF.

The chain couples TRBV19 to TRBJ1-4; D possibly corresponds to TRBD1 (5 bases). V was cut by 5 bases and J by 5 bases, with 9 bases left in between. Germline CDR1 and CDR2: LNHDA and SQIVND (reference sequence). The CDR3 covers 13 residues. The CDR3 bases are TGTGCCAGTAGTTCCCAGGGAAATGAAAAACTGTTTTTT. Protein product: CASSSQGNEKLFF.

This clone occurred a few times. The gene calls are TRBV2 and TRBJ2-7; D possibly corresponds to TRBD2 (6 bases). The length of the CDR3 is 14 residues. V dropped 7 bases and J dropped 3 bases, with 16 bases sitting between them. Germline CDR1 is SNHLY and CDR2 is FYNNEI. CDR3 in DNA: TGTGCCAGCATTAAAGGGACTGTCATCTACGAGCAGTACTTC. Protein: CASIKGTVIYEQYF.

This clone was observed a handful of times. The rearrangement joins TRBV27 to TRBJ2-2, with a possible D match to TRBD2 (6 bases). This CDR3 is 14 amino acids long. The V end was cut by 1 base, the J end by 7 bases, with 10 bases between. Germline CDR1 MNHEY, CDR2 SMNVEV (reference sequence). The CDR3 sequence is CASSLYGGGGELFF. DNA of the CDR3: TGTGCCAGCAGTTTATACGGGGGTGGCGGGGAGCTGTTTTTT.

This sequence joins TRBV10-3 and TRBJ2-2; 8 bases line up with TRBD1. V shed 0 bases, J shed 7 bases, and the junction held 7 bases outside the gene matches. The CDR3 contains 16 residues. Germline assignment: CDR1 ENHRY and CDR2 SYGVKD. The CDR3 nucleotides read TGTGCCATCAGTGAGTCAGGGACAGGTGACGTCGGGGAGCTGTTTTTT. Its translation is CAISESGTGDVGELFF.

The J gene is TRBJ2-7, the V gene TRBV2; D not certain. The CDR3 spans 12 residues. V lost 10 bases and J 3 bases, leaving 13 bases between the germline ends. Per germline, CDR1 SNHLY and CDR2 FYNNEI. CDR3 sequence reads: CAIKNSIYEQYF. In nucleotides, the CDR3 is TGTGCCATAAAGAACTCCATCTACGAGCAGTACTTC.

The V call is TRBV20-1, the J call TRBJ2-6; D is ambiguous. There are 16 residues in the CDR3. Between the trimmed V and J ends, which lost 3 bases and 0 bases, there was a span of 12 bases. The germline V gene has CDR1 DFQATT and CDR2 SNEGSKA (reference sequence). This CDR3 is CSASLILHSGANVLTF. CDR3 DNA sequence: TGCAGTGCTAGTCTTATACTGCACTCTGGGGCCAACGTCCTGACTTTC.

The genes are TRBV4-1 and TRBJ1-2, with a tentative D call TRBD1 (6 bases). The CDR3 loop spans 19 amino acids. V was clipped by 6 bases and J by 3 bases, with 29 bases between them. Germline CDR1 is MGHRA and CDR2 is YSYEKL. As DNA, the CDR3 is TGCGCCAGCAGTCCCCTTTGGGGGGGGGCAGGGGAGTGGGACTATGGCTACACCTTC. It encodes CASSPLWGGAGEWDYGYTF.

This chain links TRBV19 with TRBJ2-7, with D possibly being TRBD2 (5 bases). Germline-derived CDR1 and CDR2 are LNHDA and SQIVND (reference sequence). The CDR3 runs 15 residues. V shed 4 bases and J shed 3 bases, with 16 bases lying between them. As DNA, the CDR3 is TGTGCCAGTAGTACAGCACCCCGAGCGGACTACGAGCAGTACTTC. Protein sequence: CASSTAPRADYEQYF.

This sequence joins TRBV3-1 (or the pseudogene TRBV3-2) and TRBJ1-4; tentatively, D is TRBD1 (5 bases). The CDR3 has 14 residues. V lost 4 bases to trimming and J lost 8 bases, with 14 bases between them. Per germline, CDR1 LGHDT and CDR2 YNNKEL (reference sequence). CDR3 amino acids: CASSPRGVLEKLFF. DNA of the CDR3: TGTGCCAGCAGCCCTCGGGGGGTCTTGGAAAAACTGTTTTTT.

Regarding this clone: Other nucleotide sequences from this sample produce the same CDR3. The V and J genes are TRBV30 and TRBJ1-3; D gene unclear. CDR1 and CDR2 from the germline V gene are GTSNPN and SVGIG (reference sequence). This CDR3 is built from 14 residues. V was trimmed by 2 bases and J by 0 bases, leaving 8 bases between them. The CDR3 DNA reads TGTGCCTGGAGTACCGGGAGCTCTGGAAACACCATATATTTT. Residues: CAWSTGSSGNTIYF.

The genes are TRBV7-2 and TRBJ2-4, with 9 bases matching TRBD1. The V and J ends lost 1 base and 6 bases, in that order; junction bases with no gene match: 13. Germline loops: CDR1 SGHTA, CDR2 FQGNSA. This CDR3 spans 18 amino acids. Here the CDR3 DNA reads TGTGCCAGCAGCTTAGGTTGGGGACAGGGAGCCCTCGGAAACATTCAGTACTTC. Translation gives CASSLGWGQGALGNIQYF.

The rearrangement uses TRBV9 and TRBJ1-1; D remains unclear. Germline V gene sequence: CDR1 SGDLS, CDR2 YYNGEE. V gave up 2 bases and J gave up 0 bases, with 8 bases separating them. The CDR3 extends over 14 amino acids. CDR3 amino acids: CASSVGLMNTEAFF. CDR3 in DNA: TGTGCCAGCAGCGTCGGACTGATGAACACTGAAGCTTTCTTT.

The V gene is TRBV12-3 or TRBV12-4, the J gene TRBJ2-7; D not certain. The CDR3 runs 11 residues. V gave up 6 bases and J gave up 2 bases, with 5 bases separating them. The CDR3 spells CASSAAYEQYF. The CDR3 bases are TGTGCCAGCAGCGCAGCCTACGAGCAGTACTTC.